The clone carrying this TCR beta chain was counted only a few times. Its antigen is not identified. The CDR3 length is 13 residues. V was shortened by 0 bases and J by 1 base, with 3 bases between the two germline ends. Germline loops: CDR1 SEHNR, CDR2 FQNEAQ (reference sequence). This specimen comes from a study of OX40 agonist ivuxolimab in advanced cancers. Study-level points and caveats: Expanded clones were, on average, more numerous in CD8+ T cells than in CD4+.

The protocol was immunoSEQ multiplex PCR, while the TCRdb copy is restricted to in-frame clones and leaves out a portion. The data show roughly 34,000 clones, with roughly 89% seen just once and 0.92% held by the top ten. V and J are TRBV7-9 and TRBJ1-2, with D unresolved. The receptor comes from an adult with an advanced solid tumor such as melanoma, head and neck, liver or kidney cancer. The material sequenced was CD4+ or CD8+ T cells sorted from blood, taken in a trial of the OX40 agonist ivuxolimab. CDR3 coding DNA: TGTGCCAGCAGCTTAGCAAATAACTATGGCTACACCTTC. Its translation is CASSLANNYGYTF. The entire variable domain, with the rest obtained from reference TRBV7-9 and TRBJ1-2, is as follows: DTGVSQNPRHKITKRGQNVTFRCDPISEHNRLYWYRQTLGQGPEFLTYFQNEAQLEKSRLLSDRFSAERPKGSFSTLEIQRTEQGDSAMYLCASSLANNYGYTFGSGTRLTVV.